A single sample gave rise to the 9 T cell receptor beta chains below, sequenced in a study of T cell repertoires in cytomegalovirus infection. TCRdb independently ran MiXCR on the reads; one entry per CDR3 protein. This sample has about 570,000 distinct CDR3 sequences, with roughly 42% found just once. Antigens of these TCRs are unknown. This material consisted of cultured PBMCs, taken from culture after CMV antigen stimulation. The source of these receptors is a human donor in good health (CMV status not recorded). Some clones in this sample may be carry-over from other donors' samples.

The chain joins TRBV10-2 to TRBJ2-1; D possibly corresponds to TRBD2 (6 bases). This CDR3 region has 16 residues. The V gene's germline CDR1 is WSHSY and CDR2 SAAADI. V shed 3 bases and J shed 4 bases, with 16 bases lying between them. The CDR3 nucleotides read TGCGCCAGCAGTGACCGAATGTGGGCGGGATACAATGAGCAGTTCTTC. It yields the protein CASSDRMWAGYNEQFF.

This clonotype was counted a single time. The V gene is TRBV20-1, the J gene TRBJ2-7; 8 nucleotides line up with TRBD1. Trimming took 6 bases from V and 7 from J; bases not matched to a gene: 14. This CDR3 spans 14 amino acids. CDR1 DFQATT and CDR2 SNEGSKA come from the germline V gene (reference sequence). The chain's CDR3 is CSAIRPGQVGEQYF. CDR3 coding DNA: TGCAGTGCCATAAGACCGGGACAGGTGGGGGAGCAGTACTTC.

J is TRBJ2-7 and V is TRBV4-1; D assignment may be TRBD1 or TRBD2 (5 bases each). Germline V gene data show CDR1 as MGHRA and CDR2 as YSYEKL. There are 15 residues in the CDR3. V was pared by 4 bases and J by 0 bases, with 13 bases between. CDR3 region: CASSLNRDGSYEQYF. The CDR3 region has the DNA TGCGCCAGCAGCCTGAACCGGGACGGCTCCTACGAGCAGTACTTC.

This clonotype was picked up one time. This chain connects TRBV12-3 or TRBV12-4 to TRBJ2-7, with TRBD2 identical over 11 bases. This CDR3 is built from 14 residues. With V trimmed by 7 bases and J by 6 bases, 8 bases remained unmatched. The CDR3 sequence is CASTYSGRASEQYF. The CDR3 bases are TGTGCCAGCACCTATAGCGGGAGGGCCTCCGAGCAGTACTTC.

This chain links TRBV19 with TRBJ2-5; the D is unclear. The germline V gene has CDR1 LNHDA and CDR2 SQIVND (reference sequence). The CDR3 loop spans 13 amino acids. V lost 2 bases to trimming and J lost 2 bases, with 6 bases between them. The CDR3 here is CASSILDQETQYF. The CDR3 DNA reads TGTGCCAGTAGTATACTCGATCAAGAGACCCAGTACTTC.

The chain links TRBV15 to TRBJ2-5; TRBD2 aligns across 8 bases. In germline, CDR1 is LNHNV, CDR2 YYDKDF (reference sequence). CDR3 size: 16 residues. V was pared by 6 bases and J by 5 bases, with 14 bases of the junction left unmatched. CDR3: CATRPLAGPLGETQYF. The CDR3 bases are TGTGCCACCAGACCCTTAGCGGGGCCGCTGGGGGAGACCCAGTACTTC.

The rearrangement links TRBV29-1 to TRBJ2-3, with TRBD1 identical over 9 bases. CDR1 and CDR2 from the germline V gene are SQVTM and ANQGSEA. V lost 4 bases, J lost 2 bases, and 7 bases stayed unmatched. CDR3 length: 15 amino acids. CDR3 nucleotide sequence: TGCAGCGTTGTCGTAGGGGACAGGGACACAGATACGCAGTATTTT. Residues: CSVVVGDRDTDTQYF.

The chain combines TRBV30 with TRBJ2-1, with D hard to call. V lost 1 base and J 5 bases, leaving 9 bases between the germline ends. The CDR3 consists of 13 residues. The germline V gene has CDR1 GTSNPN and CDR2 SVGIG (reference sequence). CDR3 DNA sequence: TGTGCCTGGAGTGCGCGTGTGGACAATGAGCAGTTCTTC. Translating gives CAWSARVDNEQFF.

The chain has TRBV7-9 and TRBJ2-5; D not resolved. Germline CDR1 reads SEHNR; CDR2 reads FQNEAQ (reference sequence). There are 13 residues in the CDR3. V was clipped by 5 bases and J by 8 bases, with 15 bases between them. For the CDR3, the DNA is TGTGCCAGCAGCAACTCGGGTCGCGATACCCAGTACTTC. Amino acid sequence: CASSNSGRDTQYF.